The T cell receptor (beta chain) described here comes from a study of blood T cells in healthy people across ages. Through a sample-barcoded 5' primer and a J-beta primer mix, a second PCR was run for 7 to 11 cycles. TCRdb analysed the 5' RACE reads with MiXCR anew, one entry per CDR3 protein. The table has about 690,000 distinct CDR3 sequences, around 38% seen once. V gave up 0 bases and J gave up 4 bases, with 9 bases separating them. Germline-derived CDR1 and CDR2 are MNHEY and SVGEGT. This CDR3 spans 14 amino acids. The sequencing sample was made of blood. The chain is built from TRBV6-2 or TRBV6-3 and TRBJ1-1; D is uncertain. This clonotype was obtained from a man of 80 years or more in good health. The CDR3 reads CASSYSSGATEAFF. The CDR3 bases are TGTGCCAGCAGTTACTCGTCGGGTGCCACTGAAGCTTTCTTT.